Listed below are T cell receptor beta chains from one sample, sequenced in a study of early T cells in non-severe SARS-CoV-2 infection. Each CDR3 protein is one row after TCRdb ran MiXCR on the 5' RACE reads. The sample lists about 39,000 distinct CDR3 sequences; around 5.4% were seen once. The specimen comprised whole blood, sampled at baseline. The receptors were sampled from an adult who was a healthcare worker with PCR-confirmed SARS-CoV-2 infection or an uninfected control (not recorded which). The CDR3 runs from the conserved cysteine through the conserved F or W. D genes are given only for firm matches. A clone size is listed for some rows: how often the clone was seen (once, few, many), or a class if it is expanded.

>TRBV29-1|TRBJ1-2|many|-|10
TGCAGCGTTGATGAACAGCTCTACACCTTC
CSVDEQLYTF
>TRBV7-6|TRBJ1-3|many|-|15
TGTGCCAGCAGCTTAGCAGGGGGGGCTGGAAACACCATATATTTT
CASSLAGGAGNTIYF
>TRBV4-3|TRBJ1-6|many|-|16
TGCGCCAGCAGCCAAGATCTAAGGACCTATAATTCACCCCTCCACTTT
CASSQDLRTYNSPLHF
>TRBV19|TRBJ2-2|few|-|15
TGTGCCAGTAGTAGCTCGGGGCTATGGGTCGGGGAGCTGTTTTTT
CASSSSGLWVGELFF
>TRBV29-1|TRBJ1-2|many|-|13
TGCAGCACGAAGGACAGTTTCAACTATGGCTACACCTTC
CSTKDSFNYGYTF
>TRBV29-1|TRBJ2-7|many|TRBD2|13
TGCAGCGTCATACTAGCGGCCACCTACGAGCAGTACTTC
CSVILAATYEQYF
>TRBV5-1|TRBJ2-1|few|TRBD2|14
TGCGCCAGCAGCTTACTAGCGGGGGATATTGAGCAGTTCTTC
CASSLLAGDIEQFF
>TRBV18|TRBJ1-3|many|-|14
TGTGCCAGCTCACCAGGGGGCGATTTGAACACCATATATTTT
CASSPGGDLNTIYF
>TRBV29-1|TRBJ2-7|many|TRBD1|15
TGCAGCGTTGCAGATACGGGACAGGGGGCGCGCGAGCAGTACTTC
CSVADTGQGAREQYF
>TRBV30|TRBJ2-7|many|-|14
TGTGCCTGGAGGGCTAACCAGTTCCTCTACGAGCAGTACTTC
CAWRANQFLYEQYF
>TRBV5-5|TRBJ2-7|many|TRBD2|15
TGTGCCAGCAGCTCCCGTGGCGGGAGGATCTACGAGCAGTACTTC
CASSSRGGRIYEQYF
>TRBV28|TRBJ2-6|many|-|16
TGTGCCAGCAGCGGGGCCACAATCTCTGGGGCCAACGTCCTGACTTTC
CASSGATISGANVLTF
>TRBV20-1|TRBJ2-1|many|TRBD2|17
TGCAGTGCCCCGGGACTAGCGGGGGCCCCAACCTACAATGAGCAGTTCTTC
CSAPGLAGAPTYNEQFF
>TRBV4-1|TRBJ2-1|many|-|13
TGCGCCAGCAGCCAGGTGAACCGGGGTGAGCAGTTCTTC
CASSQVNRGEQFF
>TRBV10-1|TRBJ2-5|many|-|14
TGCGCCAGCAGTGAGGGGGGGACCTCGGAGACCCAGTACTTC
CASSEGGTSETQYF
>TRBV20-1|TRBJ2-3|many|-|12
TGCAGTGCCTACGGGGGAACAGATACGCAGTATTTT
CSAYGGTDTQYF
>TRBV7-9|TRBJ2-3|many|-|13
TGTGCCAGCAGCTTAGTGGGGTCAGATACGCAGTATTTT
CASSLVGSDTQYF
>TRBV7-9|TRBJ1-2|many|-|17
TGTGCCAGCAGCTTAGCGCATCTCCGGGGGCCCTTTTATGGCTACACCTTC
CASSLAHLRGPFYGYTF
>TRBV7-2|TRBJ2-3|few|TRBD2|15
TGTGCCAGCAGCTGGGGACTAGGGGACACAGATACGCAGTATTTT
CASSWGLGDTDTQYF
>TRBV20-1|TRBJ1-2|many|-|15
TGCAGTGCTAGAGCCGGCAGGCGAACTAACTATGGCTACACCTTC
CSARAGRRTNYGYTF
>TRBV12-3/TRBV12-4|TRBJ1-1|many|TRBD1|13
TGTGCCAGCAGTCAGACAGGGTACACTGAAGCTTTCTTT
CASSQTGYTEAFF
>TRBV6-4|TRBJ2-3|many|-|15
TGTGCCAGCAGTGACTCGTCAGGGGGCACAGATACGCAGTATTTT
CASSDSSGGTDTQYF
>TRBV5-1|TRBJ2-7|many|TRBD2|13
TGCGCCAGCAGCTGGGGGGGAAGCTACGAGCAGTACTTC
CASSWGGSYEQYF
>TRBV20-1|TRBJ2-2|many|-|14
TGCAGTGCTAGAAGGGCGGGGGCCACCGGGGAGCTGTTTTTT
CSARRAGATGELFF
>TRBV9|TRBJ2-1|many|TRBD2|18
TGTGCCAGCAGCGTAGATCCAAGGCCGGGACTATCCAACAATGAGCAGTTCTTC
CASSVDPRPGLSNNEQFF
>TRBV18|TRBJ1-2|many|TRBD1|15
TGTGCCAGCTCGTCAGGGGGCGCCTCTAACTATGGCTACACCTTC
CASSSGGASNYGYTF
>TRBV29-1|TRBJ2-7|many|TRBD2|23
TGCAGCGTTGAATTTGGTACACTAGCGGGAGAGATTCCCCCAAAACCCCACTGCTACGAGCAGTACTTC
CSVEFGTLAGEIPPKPHCYEQYF
>TRBV6-6|TRBJ1-5|many|-|14
TGTGCCAGCAGTTACAGTGAGACAAATCAGCCCCAGCATTTT
CASSYSETNQPQHF
>TRBV18|TRBJ1-1|few|-|13
TGTGCCAGCTCACCACCCCTGGGGACTGAAGCTTTCTTT
CASSPPLGTEAFF
>TRBV5-1|TRBJ1-5|many|-|15
TGCGCCAGCAGCTTGGACGGGTTGAGCAATCAGCCCCAGCATTTT
CASSLDGLSNQPQHF
>TRBV19|TRBJ2-3|many|-|15
TGTGCCAGTAGTATTTTTGGGGGTAGCACAGATACGCAGTATTTT
CASSIFGGSTDTQYF
>TRBV9|TRBJ2-2|many|-|13
TGTGCCAGCAGCGTACGGGAAAGCGGGGAGCTGTTTTTT
CASSVRESGELFF
>TRBV5-5|TRBJ2-2|-|TRBD1|18
TGTGCCAGCAGCTTTGCCGGGACAGCGTTCGCGAACACCGGGGAGCTGTTTTTT
CASSFAGTAFANTGELFF